This TCR beta chain was identified during a study of tumor-infiltrating lymphocytes in primary liver carcinoma. This CDR3 spans 18 amino acids. Germline CDR1 and CDR2: SGHNT and YYREEE (reference sequence). TCR beta cDNA was reverse-transcribed from 500 ng of total RNA. The reaction used a constant-region primer and ProtoScript II reverse transcriptase. Generation of the TCR beta libraries relied on three nested multiplex PCR rounds using slightly modified ARM-PCR. It was with TRBV1-TRBV30 forward primers and a C-beta reverse primer that the first two PCR rounds were run, at around 11 cycles each. TCRdb processed the multiplex PCR reads anew with MiXCR; each CDR3 protein has one entry. The table records more than 100,000 distinct CDR3 sequences, around 62% of them present only once. This clonotype is a singleton in its sample. What it recognizes is unknown. Germline is not matched at one junction end, which may reflect a read error.

Bulk tissue was left unsorted, and RNA and DNA were co-extracted from 20-30 mg of it. Subjects presented with primary liver carcinoma managed by surgical resection. The sampling covered five separate regions of each tumor. Uniformly, tumor samples exhibited a viable tumor cell fraction exceeding 85%. Study-wide findings and caveats: Tumor-adjacent and tumor-blood pairs displayed less overlap than did pairs of tumor regions.

V is TRBV5-4 and J is TRBJ2-3; TRBD1 might be the D (6 bases). The clonotype was recovered from a woman aged 55-70 years with primary liver carcinoma and hepatitis B virus infection. The sequencing input was liver tumor tissue from sampling region 1. The subset is: tumor region T1, superior pole. The DNA for the CDR3 is TGTGTCAGCAGCTCAGGGGAACTAACGGGGCGGGGCACAGATACGCAGTATTTT. Translation: CVSSSGELTGRGTDTQYF.